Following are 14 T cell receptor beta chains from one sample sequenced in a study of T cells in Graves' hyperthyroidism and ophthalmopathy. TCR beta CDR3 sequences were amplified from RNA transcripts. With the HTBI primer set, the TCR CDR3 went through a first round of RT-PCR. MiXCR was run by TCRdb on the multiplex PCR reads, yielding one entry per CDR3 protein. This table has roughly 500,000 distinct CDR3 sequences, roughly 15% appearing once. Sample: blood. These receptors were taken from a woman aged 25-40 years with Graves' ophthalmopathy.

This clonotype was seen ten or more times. The CDR3 reads CASSLLGQGEQETQYF. The CDR3 region has the DNA TGTGCCAGCAGTTTACTGGGACAGGGGGAACAAGAGACCCAGTACTTC. The chain couples TRBV27 to TRBJ2-5; 11 bases are a match to TRBD1. J was trimmed by 2 bases and V by 2 bases; bases with no gene match: 4. This CDR3 spans 16 amino acids. The V gene's germline CDR1 is MNHEY and CDR2 SMNVEV (reference sequence).

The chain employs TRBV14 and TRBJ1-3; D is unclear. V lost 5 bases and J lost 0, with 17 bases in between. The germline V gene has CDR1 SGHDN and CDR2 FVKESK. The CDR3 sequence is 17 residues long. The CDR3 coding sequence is TGTGCCAGCAGCAAACGGGGTGTGTGGGGCTCTGGAAACACCATATATTTT. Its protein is CASSKRGVWGSGNTIYF.

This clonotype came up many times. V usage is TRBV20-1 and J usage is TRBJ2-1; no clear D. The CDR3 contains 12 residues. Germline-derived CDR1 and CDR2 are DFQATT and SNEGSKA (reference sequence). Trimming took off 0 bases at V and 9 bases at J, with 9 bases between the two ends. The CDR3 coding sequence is TGCAGTGCTAGAGATAATGCGGTTGAGCAGTTCTTC. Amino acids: CSARDNAVEQFF.

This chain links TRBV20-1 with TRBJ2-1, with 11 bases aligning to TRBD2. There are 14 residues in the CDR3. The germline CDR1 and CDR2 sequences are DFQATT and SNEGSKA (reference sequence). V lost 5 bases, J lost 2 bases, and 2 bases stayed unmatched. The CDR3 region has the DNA TGCAGTGCTCCGGGACTAGCGGCCTACAATGAGCAGTTCTTC. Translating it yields CSAPGLAAYNEQFF.

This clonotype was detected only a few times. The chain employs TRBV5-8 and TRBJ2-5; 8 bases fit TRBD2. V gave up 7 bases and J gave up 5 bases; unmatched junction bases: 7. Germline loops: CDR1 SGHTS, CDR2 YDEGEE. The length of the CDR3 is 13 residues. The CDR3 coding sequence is TGTGCCAGCGGGAGGACTAGCAAGGAGACCCAGTACTTC. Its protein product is CASGRTSKETQYF.

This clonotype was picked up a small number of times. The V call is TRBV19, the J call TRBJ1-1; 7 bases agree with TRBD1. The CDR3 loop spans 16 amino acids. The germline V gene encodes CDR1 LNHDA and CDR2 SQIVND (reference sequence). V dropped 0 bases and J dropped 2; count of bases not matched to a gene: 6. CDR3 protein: CASSIDLDRENTEAFF. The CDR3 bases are TGTGCCAGTAGTATAGATCTCGACAGGGAAAACACTGAAGCTTTCTTT.

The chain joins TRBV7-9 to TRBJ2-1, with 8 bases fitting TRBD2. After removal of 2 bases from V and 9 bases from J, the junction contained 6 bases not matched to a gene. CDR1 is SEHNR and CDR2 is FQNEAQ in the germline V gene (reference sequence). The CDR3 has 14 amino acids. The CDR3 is CASSLSGLAGEQFF. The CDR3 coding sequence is TGTGCCAGCAGCTTATCTGGGCTAGCGGGTGAGCAGTTCTTC.

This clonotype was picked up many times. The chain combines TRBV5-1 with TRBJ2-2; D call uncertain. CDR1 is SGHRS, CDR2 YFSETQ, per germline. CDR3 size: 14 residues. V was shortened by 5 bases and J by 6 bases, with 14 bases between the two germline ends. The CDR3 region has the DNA TGCGCCAGCAGAAGGGTGTTACAAGCCGGGGAGCTGTTTTTT. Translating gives CASRRVLQAGELFF.

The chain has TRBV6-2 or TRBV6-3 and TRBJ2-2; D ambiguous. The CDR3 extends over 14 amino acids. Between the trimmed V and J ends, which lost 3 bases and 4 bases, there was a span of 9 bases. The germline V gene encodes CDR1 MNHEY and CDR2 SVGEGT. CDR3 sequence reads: CASSYSPLTGELFF. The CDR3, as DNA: TGTGCCAGCAGTTATTCACCGCTCACCGGGGAGCTGTTTTTT.

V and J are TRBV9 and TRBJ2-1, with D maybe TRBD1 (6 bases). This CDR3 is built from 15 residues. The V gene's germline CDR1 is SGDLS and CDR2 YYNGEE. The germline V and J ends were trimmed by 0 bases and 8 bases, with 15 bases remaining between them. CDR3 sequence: CASSVGGRGLDEQFF. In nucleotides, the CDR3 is TGTGCCAGCAGCGTAGGTGGCAGGGGATTAGATGAGCAGTTCTTC. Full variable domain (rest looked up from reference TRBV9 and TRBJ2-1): DSGVTQTPKHLITATGQRVTLRCSPRSGDLSVYWYQQSLDQGLQFLIQYYNGEERAKGNILERFSAQQFPDLHSELNLSSLELGDSALYFCASSVGGRGLDEQFFGPGTRLTVL.

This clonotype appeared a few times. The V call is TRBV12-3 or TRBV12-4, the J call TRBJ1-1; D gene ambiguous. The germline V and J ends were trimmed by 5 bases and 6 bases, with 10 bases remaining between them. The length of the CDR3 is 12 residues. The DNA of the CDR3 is TGTGCCAGCAGTCCGACTCCCCCTGAAGCTTTCTTT. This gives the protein CASSPTPPEAFF.

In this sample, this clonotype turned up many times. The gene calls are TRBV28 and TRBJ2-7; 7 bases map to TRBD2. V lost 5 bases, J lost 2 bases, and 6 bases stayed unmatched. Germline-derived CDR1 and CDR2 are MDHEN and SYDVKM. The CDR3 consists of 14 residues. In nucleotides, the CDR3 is TGTGCCAGCAGTAACCCCGGGACTACCTACGAGCAGTACTTC. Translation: CASSNPGTTYEQYF.

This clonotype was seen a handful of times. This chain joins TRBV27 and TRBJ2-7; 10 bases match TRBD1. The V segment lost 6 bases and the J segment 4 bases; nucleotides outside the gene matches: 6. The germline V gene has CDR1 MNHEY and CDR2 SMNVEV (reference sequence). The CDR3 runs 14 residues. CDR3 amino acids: CASRPRQGAYEQYF. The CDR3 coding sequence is TGTGCCAGCAGGCCCAGACAGGGGGCGTACGAGCAGTACTTC.

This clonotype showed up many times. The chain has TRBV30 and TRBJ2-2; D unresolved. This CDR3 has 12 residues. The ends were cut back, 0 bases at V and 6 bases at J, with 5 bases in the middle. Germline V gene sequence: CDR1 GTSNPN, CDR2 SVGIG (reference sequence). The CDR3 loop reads CAWSVSAGELFF. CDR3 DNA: TGTGCCTGGAGTGTATCGGCCGGGGAGCTGTTTTTT.